This is a list of T cell receptor beta chains from one sample in a study of Ad26.COV2.S vaccination and SARS-CoV-2 variants. Profiling relied on immunoSEQ multiplex PCR, and the TCRdb table lists in-frame clones only, not all of them. This repertoire shows roughly 300,000 clones, around 89% found once; its top ten account for around 5.8%. The sample in question was peripheral blood, obtained in a trial of Ad26.COV2.S vaccine versus placebo. These receptors all stem from a person aged 18 to 65 who received the Ad26.COV2.S COVID-19 vaccine or a placebo. Each CDR3 is given with its conserved first and last residue. A D gene is named only where the DNA matches it firmly. A row's size may be missing; if present it is once, few, many or a size class.

TRBJ2-1,-,TRBV20-1,-,CSASDNEQFF,TGCAGTGCTAGCGACAATGAGCAGTTCTTC
TRBJ2-7,-,TRBV28,-,CASSLRGAYEQYF,TGTGCCAGCAGTTTAAGGGGGGCCTACGAGCAGTACTTC
TRBJ2-7,few,TRBV19,-,CASSRNTVGGEQYF,TGTGCCAGTAGTAGAAACACGGTGGGAGGCGAGCAGTACTTC
TRBJ2-1,-,TRBV7-9,-,CASSNQGFSYNEQFF,TGTGCCAGCAGCAACCAGGGATTTTCCTACAATGAGCAGTTCTTC
TRBJ2-5,-,TRBV19,TRBD1,CASNQGVMETQYF,TGTGCCAGTAATCAGGGGGTAATGGAGACCCAGTACTTC
TRBJ2-2,-,TRBV5-4,-,CASSSPTSLGTGELFF,TGTGCCAGCAGCTCCCCGACTTCGCTAGGCACCGGGGAGCTGTTTTTT
TRBJ2-1,-,TRBV6-5,-,CASSYKGYNEQFF,TGTGCCAGCAGTTACAAGGGTTACAATGAGCAGTTCTTC
TRBJ2-3,-,TRBV4-1,-,CASSQDLINTQYF,TGCGCCAGCAGCCAAGATCTCATAAATACGCAGTATTTT
TRBJ2-7,-,TRBV9,TRBD1,CASSVQPGQGVHEQYF,TGTGCCAGCAGCGTCCAGCCGGGACAGGGGGTCCACGAGCAGTACTTC
TRBJ1-2,-,TRBV7-9,-,CASSLAGSSYYGYTF,TGTGCCAGCAGCTTAGCGGGTAGCAGCTACTATGGCTACACCTTC